This TCR beta chain is from a study of T cell responses to AZD1222 COVID-19 vaccine. Broader study findings: Repertoire sampling was restricted to post-peak T cell response timepoints.

The analysis combined second doses at about 4 or about 12 weeks. The V gene lost 8 bases and the J gene lost 7 bases, with 21 bases spanning the gap. CDR1 SNHLY and CDR2 FYNNEI come from the germline V gene. This CDR3 is 15 amino acids long. As concerns this clone: As yet, its antigen is unknown.

Sequencing used immunoSEQ multiplex PCR; TCRdb keeps in-frame clones, though not all of them. The table lists 75,000 to 100,000 clones, approximately 90% of them singletons. The sample was peripheral blood, taken 28 days after the second AZD1222 dose. This chain joins TRBV2 and TRBJ1-5; possible D gene TRBD1, 5 bases. This TCR was recovered from an adult who received the AZD1222 COVID-19 vaccine. CDR3 in DNA: TGTGCCAGCGCCCAACGACGACAGCCTGCCCAGCCCCAGCATTTT. It is translated as CASAQRRQPAQPQHF.